This T cell receptor beta chain emerged from a study of blood T cell repertoires in COVID-19. Study overall: Collection of acute and convalescent COVID-19 samples took place in the United States, Italy and Spain.

Per the germline V gene, CDR1 is KGHSH and CDR2 is LQKENI. The CDR3 spans 15 residues. Trimming removed 4 bases from V and 4 bases from J; junction bases left unmatched: 7. The method was immunoSEQ multiplex PCR; TCRdb's version includes in-frame clones alone and lacks a portion of them. The sample contains around 180,000 clones, over 65% of which appear only once. V is TRBV18 and J is TRBJ1-5, with 7 positions matching TRBD1. This sequence originates from a woman aged 80 or over with acute or convalescent COVID-19. The sample was peripheral blood. DNA for the CDR3: TGTGCCAGCTCACAAACGGGACAGAAAAATCAGCCCCAGCATTTT. Its protein product is CASSQTGQKNQPQHF.